This record covers a single T cell receptor beta chain. The specificity of this receptor is unknown. No much larger clone exists at a distance of one base, and base qualities are not known. Naive and memory CD4+ T cells were separated from cryopreserved PBMCs by first enriching for CD4 and then performing EasySep naive CD4+ T cell enrichment. Ficoll-Paque PLUS gradient centrifugation was used to isolate PBMCs from either whole blood or leukapheresis product. PBMCs were either cryopreserved at -140 degrees C or used fresh in the expansion assay. The QIAamp Micro DNA Kit was used to extract genomic DNA from the CD4+ T cells. This specimen belongs to a study of CD4 T cells in relation to SARS-CoV-2 and coronaviruses (dated by TCRdb to the early 2020s). Notes on the research overall: The full convalescent cohort of some 11 patients had a median age of about 40 years, ranging from roughly 21 to 75 years. Of the approximately 12 convalescent patients, 8 were male and 4 were female, and two of the subjects were Hispanic. Shared crossreactive spike epitopes were mapped to their HLA restriction using patient-derived lymphoblastoid cell lines. The study assessed, at the TCR clonotype level, memory CD4+ T cell crossreactivity between SARS-CoV-2 and common cold coronavirus spike proteins. The Adaptive Biotechnologies TCR-sequencing kit was used to sequence samples from a few pre-COVID donors and the naive versus memory experiments, whereas other data were Illumina-based. A different, Illumina-based TCR-beta assay was used to sequence expansion assays from other donors in the study. What the authors observed across the whole study: Because no donor provided both pre-pandemic and post-infection samples, tracing the source of pre-existing responses was limited. In about 71% of donors, memory CD4+ clonotypes turned up that crossrecognized SARS-CoV-2 and at least one common cold coronavirus spike. Small numbers of patients and of tested TCRs were a limitation of the study. Crossreactivity analysis centred on spike protein, so crossreactivity against other viral proteins was not assessed. Sequencing of naive versus memory cells indicated that the assay detects memory recall responses, not primary responses primed during culture. Compared with monoreactive clones, crossreactive clones had significantly weaker SARS-CoV-2-driven expansion, a result consistent with antigenic imprinting.

CDR1 and CDR2, looked up from the germline V gene, are MNHEY and SVGEGT. Relative to germline, V is 6 bases shorter and J is 3 bases shorter, with 17 bases between their ends. Inclusive of the bounding cysteine and phenylalanine, the CDR3 is 15 residues long. Solely the CDR3 DNA is kept, with 45 bases framed from the first base. Uncultured naive and memory CD4+ T cell DNA received deep-resolution immunoSEQ TCR-beta sequencing. From the authors' description of their analysis: Preprocessing removed nonproductive sequences and CDR3s not starting with C, not ending with F or W, or shorter than 7 amino acids. Cultured and uncultured naive and memory CD4+ repertoires were searched for previously identified spike- and CEF-reactive CDR3s. Pairwise Levenshtein distance, computed with the stringdist R package after three terminal residues were trimmed from each end, was used as the measure of CDR3 homology. In its TCRdb copy, this immuneACCESS table keeps in-frame sequences only and misses some clones. Where compared with another copy, unresolved V genes explain less than half of these, and the others have no known cause. V and J calls and clone size are given by that table; D and trimming were obtained from the DNA. The sample table lists tens of thousands of clones, roughly 90% of them with a count of one. The ten top clones hold about a tenth of the sample.

The sample was memory CD4+ T cells from PBMCs. The meaning of the sample's cell subset or site label: memory (non-naive) CD4+ T cells. The clonotype originates from an adult with COVID-19. The chain was built from TRBV6-2 or TRBV6-3 and TRBJ2-5, with the D gene uncertain. The CDR3 region has the sequence CASSRPRLTEETQYF. The DNA is TGTGCCAGCAGCAGGCCCCGGTTGACGGAAGAGACCCAGTACTTC.